The T cell receptor beta chain described here comes from a study of vaccination effects on CD4 cells after COVID-19. Notes on the study in general: Marked clonal contraction was seen in infection- and vaccine-induced clones late after vaccination.

Subsequent to a culture period of approximately 11 days, CD4+ T cells were isolated. Two doses of either BNT162b2 or mRNA-1273 were given to each participant. Days 3 and 7 saw half the medium replaced with IL-2 medium. The CDR3 spans 12 residues. Data came from immunoSEQ multiplex PCR; TCRdb stores just in-frame clones and leaves some out. The data show tens of thousands of clones, 70% to 85% seen once. This clone turned up a few times. Its antigen is unidentified. The sequences come from CD4+ T cells from PBMCs cultured without peptide, collected after COVID-19 vaccination. The rearrangement uses TRBV21-1 and TRBJ1-2. TRBV21-1 is noted as a pseudogene. This TCR derives from a human donor who received a COVID-19 vaccine. The CDR3 loop reads CASSPILYGYTF. CDR3 DNA: TGTGCCAGCAGCCCTATCCTCTATGGCTACACCTTC.